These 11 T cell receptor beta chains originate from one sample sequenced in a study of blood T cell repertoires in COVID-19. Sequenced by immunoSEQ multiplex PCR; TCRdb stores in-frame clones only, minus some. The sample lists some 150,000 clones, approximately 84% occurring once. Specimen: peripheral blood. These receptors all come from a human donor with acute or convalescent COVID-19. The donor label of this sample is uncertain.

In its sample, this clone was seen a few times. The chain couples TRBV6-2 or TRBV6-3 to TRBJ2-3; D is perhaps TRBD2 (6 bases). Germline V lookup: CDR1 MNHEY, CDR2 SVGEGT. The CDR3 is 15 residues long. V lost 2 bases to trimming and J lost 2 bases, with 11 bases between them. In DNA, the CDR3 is TGTGCCAGCAGTTACGGGGCGGGAAACACAGATACGCAGTATTTT. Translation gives CASSYGAGNTDTQYF.

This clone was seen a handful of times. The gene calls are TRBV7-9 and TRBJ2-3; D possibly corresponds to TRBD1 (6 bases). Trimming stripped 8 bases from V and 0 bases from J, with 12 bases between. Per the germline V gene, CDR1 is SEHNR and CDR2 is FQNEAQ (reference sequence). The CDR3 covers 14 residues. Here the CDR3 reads CASVTGQSTDTQYF. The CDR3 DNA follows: TGTGCCAGCGTAACGGGACAAAGCACAGATACGCAGTATTTT.

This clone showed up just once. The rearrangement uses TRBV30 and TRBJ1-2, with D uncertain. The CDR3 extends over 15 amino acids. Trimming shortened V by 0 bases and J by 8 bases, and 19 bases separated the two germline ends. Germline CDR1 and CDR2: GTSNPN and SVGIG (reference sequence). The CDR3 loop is CAWSVPPYLLRGYTF. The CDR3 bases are TGTGCCTGGAGTGTACCCCCATACTTGTTGAGGGGCTACACCTTC.

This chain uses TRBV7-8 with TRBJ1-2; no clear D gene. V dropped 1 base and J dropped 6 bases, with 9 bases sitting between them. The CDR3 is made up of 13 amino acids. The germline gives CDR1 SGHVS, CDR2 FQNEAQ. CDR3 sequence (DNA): TGTGCCAGCAGCTTAGGGTCGGGTGATGGCTACACCTTC. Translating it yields CASSLGSGDGYTF.

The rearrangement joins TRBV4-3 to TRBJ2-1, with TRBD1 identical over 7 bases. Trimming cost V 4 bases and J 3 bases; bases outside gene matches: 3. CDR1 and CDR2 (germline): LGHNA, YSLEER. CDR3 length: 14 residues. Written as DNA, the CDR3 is TGCGCCAGCAGCCTAGGGGGCCTCTACAATGAGCAGTTCTTC. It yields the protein CASSLGGLYNEQFF.

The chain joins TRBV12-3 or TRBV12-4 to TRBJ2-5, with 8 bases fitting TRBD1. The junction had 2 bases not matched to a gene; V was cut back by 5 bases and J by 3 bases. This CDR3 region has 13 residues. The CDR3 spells CASSRGQEETQYF. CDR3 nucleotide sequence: TGTGCCAGCAGTAGGGGACAGGAAGAGACCCAGTACTTC.

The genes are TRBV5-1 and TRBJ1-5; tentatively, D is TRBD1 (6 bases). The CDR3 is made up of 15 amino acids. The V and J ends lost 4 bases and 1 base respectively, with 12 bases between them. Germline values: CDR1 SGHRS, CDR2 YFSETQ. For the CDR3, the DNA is TGCGCCAGCAGCCCCACAGGGCTGAGCAATCAGCCCCAGCATTTT. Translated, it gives CASSPTGLSNQPQHF.

CDR3 sequence reads: CASSQDPDRTPYEQYV. CDR3 in DNA: TGCGCCAGCAGCCAAGATCCGGACAGGACCCCCTACGAGCAGTACGTC. The chain carries TRBV4-3 and TRBJ2-7; 7 bases are a match to TRBD1. This CDR3 contains 16 residues. J was trimmed by 2 bases and V by 0 bases; bases with no gene match: 7. Per germline, CDR1 LGHNA and CDR2 YSLEER.

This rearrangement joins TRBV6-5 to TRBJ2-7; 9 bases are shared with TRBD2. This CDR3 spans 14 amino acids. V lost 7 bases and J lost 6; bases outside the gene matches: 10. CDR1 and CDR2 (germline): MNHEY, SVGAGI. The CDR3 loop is CASTRSSGSAEQYV. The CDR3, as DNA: TGTGCCAGCACCAGGAGTAGCGGGAGTGCCGAGCAGTACGTC.

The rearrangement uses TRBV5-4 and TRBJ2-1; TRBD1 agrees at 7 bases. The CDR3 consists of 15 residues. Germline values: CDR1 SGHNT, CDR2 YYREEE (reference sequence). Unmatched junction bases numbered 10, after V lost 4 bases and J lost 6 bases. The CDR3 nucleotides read TGTGCCAGCAGCCAAAAGACAGGGTTGCCCAATGAGCAGTTCTTC. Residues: CASSQKTGLPNEQFF.

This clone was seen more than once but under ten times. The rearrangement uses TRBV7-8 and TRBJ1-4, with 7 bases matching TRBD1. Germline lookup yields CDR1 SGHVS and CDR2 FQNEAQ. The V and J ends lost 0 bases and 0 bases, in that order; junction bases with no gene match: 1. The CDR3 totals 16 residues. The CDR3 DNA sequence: TGTGCCAGCAGCTTAGCCGGGACAGCAACTAATGAAAAACTGTTTTTT. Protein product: CASSLAGTATNEKLFF.